A single T cell receptor beta chain is shown here with its context. In the authors' methods: Cell counts per sample came from amplifying reference gene primers. Clones were sequenced by immunoSEQ multiplex PCR, and TCRdb holds only the in-frame ones, with some missing. D and trimming were read from the DNA, whereas the V and J calls and clone size are those reported in that table. The sample has under 200,000 clones; roughly nine tenths are singletons. This sample was taken from a study of blood T cell repertoires in COVID-19. Study-wide context: The analysed material was cDNA or gDNA that came from T cells, B-cell-depleted T cells, or PBMCs.

CDR3 length equals 13 residues. V was clipped by 9 bases and J by 8 bases, with 16 bases between them. Germline V gene sequence: CDR1 LNHDA, CDR2 SQIVND (reference sequence). Input material: peripheral blood. The clonotype comes from a man aged 18-30 years with acute or convalescent COVID-19. V usage is TRBV19 and J usage is TRBJ1-4; no definite D call. CDR3 nucleotides: TGTGCCAGCCAGCGCCAACGCGGGGAAAAACTGTTTTTT. Its protein product is CASQRQRGEKLFF.